This T cell receptor (beta chain) comes out of a study of T cells in Graves' hyperthyroidism and ophthalmopathy (dated by TCRdb to 2018 to 2020). For the wider study: Peripheral blood was sampled at the time of initial diagnosis, prior to any treatment. A discovery cohort of fewer than 110 patients, 43 with Graves' ophthalmopathy and 55 to 60 with stable Graves' hyperthyroidism, was used to find distinguishing TCR V-J signatures. The approximately 97 discovery patients were randomly divided into training and test sets at a 7:3 ratio. An independent validation cohort of around 19 hyperthyroidism patients and some 15 patients who later progressed to ophthalmopathy tested prospective prediction of ophthalmopathy. The study also compared thyroid tissue and blood T-cell repertoires from roughly six Graves' hyperthyroidism patients. Once sampling was done, hyperthyroidism patients were given methimazole at a starting dose of 30 mg daily, whereas ophthalmopathy patients were given high-dose intravenous methylprednisolone. According to the paper, TCR Vbeta CDR3 sequencing was carried out on 135 peripheral blood samples, which came from about 45 ophthalmopathy, under 85 hyperthyroidism and around 17 progressor patients. Broad study findings and their caveats: Sample size was not statistically predetermined, and investigators were not blinded to group allocation. In validation, the model predicted progression to ophthalmopathy with approximately 71% sensitivity and about 72% specificity, a median of around 6.6 months before onset. Most expanded thyroid clonotypes (frequency above 0.001) were also detected in blood, a finding suggesting that blood repertoires may reflect thyroid immune responses. In cross-validation, a model built on a 13 V-J signature told ophthalmopathy apart from stable hyperthyroidism with approximately 90% sensitivity and roughly 82% specificity, and in testing the same model reached 80%/75%.

Stable Graves' hyperthyroidism was defined as no progression to ophthalmopathy during 18 months of follow-up. The hyperthyroidism patients were between 18 and 65 years old and newly diagnosed, with a disease duration of less than 2 months. Patients with uncontrolled infections, other autoimmune diseases, pregnancy or lactation were excluded. Clinical symptoms, serum thyroxine and TRAb, thyroid ultrasound, and orbital computed tomography formed the basis for the diagnoses. PBMCs were isolated from 8 to 10 ml of fresh peripheral blood by Ficoll-Paque density gradient centrifugation. Trizol reagent was used to extract total RNA, and RNA quality was then checked on an Agilent 2100 Bioanalyzer. TCR beta CDR3 regions were amplified from RNA transcripts. The TCR CDR3 was subjected to a first round of RT-PCR using the HTBI primer set and the Qiagen OneStep RT-PCR kit. The libraries were constructed in a second round of multiplex PCR and then size-selected and purified. Sequencing of the libraries was done on an Illumina HiSeq2000 using paired-end 100 bp reads. Per the source publication's procedure: SOAPnuke was used to process the raw data, with reads discarded if the reads contained adapters or uncalled bases, had a mean Phred below 15, or lacked an exact constant-primer or identifier match. High-quality paired reads were merged with COPE v1.2.5, and unique nucleotide sequences were defined as clonotypes. Clonotypes were aligned to IMGT TRBV, TRBD and TRBJ reference segments using MiTCR v1.1. The analysis was restricted to V-J combinations with a frequency above 0.0001, which together covered roughly 99% of the repertoires. A TCS score was defined as the ratio between F50 (clonal expansion) and ExV (chaos), using BLOSUM62-based TCRdist between CDR3 peptides within each V-J. Welch's t-statistics and random forest reduced approximately 520 V-J features to roughly 13, which were used in a naive Bayes classifier (R e1071). TCRdb reprocessing: public reads trimmed at Q25 with fastp, clones called with MiXCR, in-frame beta chains kept. Duplicate CDR3 protein sequences are folded into a single record with the most common DNA and genes. TCRdb, not the authors, supplied the V and J calls. The sample table lists approximately 480,000 distinct CDR3 sequences, less than 25% of them with a count of one. The ten largest clones capture about 25% of the sample.

In the germline V gene (reference sequence), CDR1 corresponds to DFQATT and CDR2 to SNEGSKA. The CDR3 has 15 amino acids, counting the end cysteine and phenylalanine. Of all the DNA, just the CDR3 is kept, 45 bases in frame from base 1. V ends up 3 bases short and J 4 bases short, with an unmatched junction base count of 11. In this sample, this clonotype turned up a few times. This receptor's antigen is unknown. No clone much larger than this one lies a single base away; base qualities are absent. This chain joins TRBV20-1 to TRBJ2-5; a stretch of 7 junction bases matches TRBD2. The source is a man between 18 and 35 years old with Graves' hyperthyroidism. Sequenced: blood. CDR3 sequence: CSASQAAGWIETQYF. In nucleotide form, the sequence is TGCAGTGCTAGCCAGGCAGCGGGGTGGATAGAGACCCAGTACTTC.